These T cell receptor beta chains were read from a single sample in a study of CD8 T cells in ankylosing spondylitis. TCRdb called the 5' RACE reads again in MiXCR, with one record for every CDR3 protein. The sample carries 85,000 to 100,000 distinct CDR3 sequences, about 9.1% recorded once. Sequencing used blood, either unsorted or a sorted T cell fraction (not recorded which). These receptors were collected from a male donor with ankylosing spondylitis or in good health (not recorded which). Both conserved end residues are trimmed from each CDR3.

TRBV14	TRBJ2-4	ASSQRGSKNIQY
TRBV7-6	TRBJ1-3	ASSLHKLTASGNTIY
TRBV20-1	TRBJ1-1	SARDWVNTEAF
TRBV9	TRBJ2-7	ASSDRVEPPYEQY
TRBV19	TRBJ2-1	ATRPRGQNEQF
TRBV27	TRBJ2-3	ASRTSRGGFTDTQY
TRBV12-3/TRBV12-4	TRBJ1-3	ASSLTGSSGNTIY
TRBV6-1	TRBJ2-2	ASRSLRGKGELF
TRBV30	TRBJ1-2	AWSRRQASYGYT
TRBV20-1	TRBJ2-7	SPVAGALSYEQY
TRBV28	TRBJ1-5	ASSTQSSNQPQH
TRBV5-6	TRBJ1-2	ASSLGQNDYGYT
TRBV9	TRBJ2-2	ASSAGNSNTGELF
TRBV11-2	TRBJ2-1	ASSLPLAGSYNEQF
TRBV28	TRBJ1-1	ASSPPDRDNTEAF
TRBV7-2	TRBJ2-5	ASSPSLFSYETQY
TRBV5-1	TRBJ2-3	ASKSGGPDTQY
TRBV3-1	TRBJ2-5	ASRGSTGQGQETQY
TRBV7-9	TRBJ2-2	ASRPQGGTGELF
TRBV7-9	TRBJ2-7	ASSGAGTGGSEQY
TRBV6-6	TRBJ2-1	ASSYSSQGGANEQF
TRBV7-3	TRBJ2-4	ASSLIGSKAVTLWGQVENIQY
TRBV7-6	TRBJ2-1	ASRSRQGIKNNEQF
TRBV6-5	TRBJ1-1	ASSYKQIPF
TRBV29-1	TRBJ2-5	SVLLHDREKTQY
TRBV20-1	TRBJ2-7	SASRDYEQY
TRBV12-3/TRBV12-4	TRBJ2-3	ASSLAKRDTQY
TRBV5-1	TRBJ2-1	ASSLGPGGNEQF
TRBV9	TRBJ2-1	ASSVAGVAYNEQF
TRBV7-9	TRBJ2-7	ASSPGDYEQY
TRBV4-2	TRBJ2-3	ASSQELPSSGGSDTQY
TRBV4-2	TRBJ1-5	ASSPRERGFRVNQPQH
TRBV3-1	TRBJ2-5	ASSLPRQGVAETQY
TRBV15	TRBJ1-5	ATSLRAQTQPQH
TRBV2	TRBJ2-7	ASSDIEGDYEQY
TRBV10-3	TRBJ2-7	AISESGEQY
TRBV6-5	TRBJ1-2	ASSQTGVYGYT
TRBV20-1	TRBJ2-1	SAKLAGRLNEQF
TRBV7-3	TRBJ2-1	ASSLLGPRTGVYNEQF
TRBV28	TRBJ2-1	ASSFGVRIRGINEQF
TRBV7-9	TRBJ2-1	ASSTDVSSYNEQF
TRBV20-1	TRBJ1-2	CARVGTALNVNYGYT